Listed here are 23 T cell receptor beta chains from one sample, sequenced in a study of blood T cell repertoires in COVID-19. The assay was immunoSEQ multiplex PCR, and TCRdb's table has in-frame clones only and misses some. The sample contains about 190,000 clones, around 88% of which appear only once. The sequenced material came from peripheral blood. These receptors came from a man aged 45-65 years with active or convalescent COVID-19.

In DNA form, the CDR3 reads TGTGCCAGCGCCCCCGGGACAGGGTACCCTGAAGAGACCCAGTACTTC. This codes for CASAPGTGYPEETQYF. J is TRBJ2-5 and V is TRBV7-2; 9 bases fit TRBD1. J gave up 3 bases and V 8 bases, and 13 bases lay outside the gene matches. The CDR3 contains 16 residues. CDR1 SGHTA and CDR2 FQGNSA come from the germline V gene. Using reference TRBV7-2 and TRBJ2-5 for the parts outside the CDR3, the full variable domain is GAGVSQSPSNKVTEKGKDVELRCDPISGHTALYWYRQSLGQGLEFLIYFQGNSAPDKSGLPSDRFSAERTGGSVSTLTIQRTQQEDSAVYLCASAPGTGYPEETQYFGPGTRLLVL.

This sequence joins TRBV28 and TRBJ2-5; unclear D gene. The CDR3 consists of 13 residues. Trimming left V 2 bases short and J 0 bases short, with 4 bases between. In germline, CDR1 is MDHEN, CDR2 SYDVKM. CDR3 bases: TGTGCCAGCAGTTTACCCTACCAAGAGACCCAGTACTTC. Translating it yields CASSLPYQETQYF. Supplemented by reference TRBV28 and TRBJ2-5, the full variable domain reads DVKVTQSSRYLVKRTGEKVFLECVQDMDHENMFWYRQDPGLGLRLIYFSYDVKMKEKGDIPEGYSVSREKKERFSLILESASTNQTSMYLCASSLPYQETQYFGPGTRLLVL.

This clone has only one observation. This chain uses TRBV10-3 with TRBJ1-3, with TRBD1 as a possible D gene (6 bases). Germline-derived CDR1 and CDR2 are ENHRY and SYGVKD. The CDR3 covers 14 residues. V was shortened by 6 bases and J by 0 bases, with 9 bases between the two germline ends. Here the CDR3 DNA reads TGTGCCATCAGCAGGACAGTCTCTGGAAACACCATATATTTT. It specifies CAISRTVSGNTIYF.

This clone was seen a handful of times. J is TRBJ2-1 and V is TRBV27; 11 bases are a match to TRBD1. Germline V gives CDR1 MNHEY, CDR2 SMNVEV (reference sequence). V was pared by 5 bases and J by 5 bases, with 8 bases of the junction left unmatched. The CDR3 is 16 amino acids. The CDR3 here is CASSPHPDRGHNEQFF. In DNA form, the CDR3 reads TGTGCCAGCAGTCCCCACCCGGACAGGGGGCACAATGAGCAGTTCTTC.

The genes are TRBV18 and TRBJ2-1; tentative D call: TRBD2 (5 bases). The CDR3 extends over 15 amino acids. V shed 0 bases and J shed 7 bases, with 13 bases lying between them. Germline CDR1 and CDR2: KGHSH and LQKENI. The CDR3 here is CASSPPSGGGNEQFF. The CDR3 DNA sequence: TGTGCCAGCTCACCACCGAGCGGCGGCGGGAATGAGCAGTTCTTC. Supplemented by reference TRBV18 and TRBJ2-1, the full variable domain reads NAGVMQNPRHLVRRRGQEARLRCSPMKGHSHVYWYRQLPEEGLKFMVYLQKENIIDESGMPKERFSAEFPKEGPSILRIQQVVRGDSAAYFCASSPPSGGGNEQFFGPGTRLTVL.

This clone occurred a few times. V is TRBV6-1 and J is TRBJ1-2, with 7 bases lining up with TRBD1. The length of the CDR3 is 16 residues. Per the germline V gene, CDR1 is MNHNS and CDR2 is SASEGT. Trimming at V came to 4 bases and at J to 2 bases, leaving 10 bases not matched to a gene. CDR3 residues: CASSGAGTDINYGYTF. In DNA, the CDR3 is TGTGCCAGCAGTGGAGCCGGGACAGATATAAACTATGGCTACACCTTC.

J is TRBJ2-7 and V is TRBV28; 7 nucleotides agree with TRBD1. V was clipped by 5 bases and J by 2 bases; unmatched bases: 6. The CDR3 is 14 residues long. Germline V gene lookup returns CDR1 MDHEN and CDR2 SYDVKM. The CDR3: CASSASDRAYEQYF. The CDR3 DNA is TGTGCCAGCAGTGCCTCTGACAGGGCCTACGAGCAGTACTTC.

The V gene is TRBV6-1, the J gene TRBJ2-3; no clear D gene. The CDR3 length is 12 residues. Germline values: CDR1 MNHNS, CDR2 SASEGT. Trimming pared 2 bases from V and 7 bases from J, leaving 7 bases between. The DNA of the CDR3 is TGTGCCAGCAGTGAACCAGATTATACGCAGTATTTT. As protein: CASSEPDYTQYF.

The chain carries TRBV5-1 and TRBJ2-2, with 12 bases identical to TRBD2. The CDR3 is 17 amino acids. Germline V gives CDR1 SGHRS, CDR2 YFSETQ. V gave up 3 bases and J gave up 4 bases; unmatched junction bases: 7. The CDR3 loop is CASSSGLAGSGTGELFF. CDR3 in DNA: TGCGCCAGCAGCTCGGGACTAGCGGGTTCAGGCACCGGGGAGCTGTTTTTT. Full variable domain (rest looked up from reference TRBV5-1 and TRBJ2-2): KAGVTQTPRYLIKTRGQQVTLSCSPISGHRSVSWYQQTPGQGLQFLFEYFSETQRNKGNFPGRFSGRQFSNSRSEMNVSTLELGDSALYLCASSSGLAGSGTGELFFGEGSRLTVL.

The chain has TRBV7-9 and TRBJ2-1; no reliable D call. V was clipped by 1 base and J by 0 bases, with 7 bases between them. CDR3 size: 15 residues. CDR1 is SEHNR and CDR2 is FQNEAQ in the germline V gene (reference sequence). CDR3 nucleotide sequence: TGTGCCAGCAGCTTAGGTTACAGCTCCTACAATGAGCAGTTCTTC. Translating gives CASSLGYSSYNEQFF.

V is TRBV5-1 and J is TRBJ1-1; TRBD1 agrees at 7 bases. Per germline, CDR1 SGHRS and CDR2 YFSETQ. The CDR3 consists of 16 residues. The trim removed 0 bases at V and 6 bases at J, leaving 11 bases unmatched. The CDR3 sequence: CASSLAGRGSWAEAFF. CDR3 bases: TGCGCCAGCAGCTTGGCAGGCAGGGGGAGTTGGGCTGAAGCTTTCTTT. The whole variable domain, remainder taken from reference TRBV5-1 and TRBJ1-1, is KAGVTQTPRYLIKTRGQQVTLSCSPISGHRSVSWYQQTPGQGLQFLFEYFSETQRNKGNFPGRFSGRQFSNSRSEMNVSTLELGDSALYLCASSLAGRGSWAEAFFGQGTRLTVV.

The chain employs TRBV28 and TRBJ1-2; 7 bases fit TRBD1. The junction had 5 bases not matched to a gene; V was cut back by 3 bases and J by 4 bases. The CDR3 consists of 14 residues. Looked up from germline, CDR1 is MDHEN and CDR2 is SYDVKM. In DNA form, the CDR3 reads TGTGCCAGCAGTTTTCCCGGACAGGCCTATGGCTACACCTTC. Translated, it gives CASSFPGQAYGYTF.

V usage is TRBV4-1 and J usage is TRBJ1-1; D remains ambiguous. Germline-derived CDR1 and CDR2 are MGHRA and YSYEKL. The CDR3 spans 12 residues. Deletions cut 0 bases from V and 8 bases from J, with 7 bases between. The CDR3 region has the DNA TGCGCCAGCAGCCAAGATATGAGGGAAGCTTTCTTT. This sequence encodes CASSQDMREAFF.

This clone was seen only once. This chain connects TRBV7-9 to TRBJ2-2; 10 bases are a match to TRBD1. V shed 4 bases and J 7 bases; nucleotides not matched to a gene: 9. CDR1 is SEHNR, CDR2 FQNEAQ, per germline (reference sequence). There are 16 residues in the CDR3. In DNA, the CDR3 is TGTGCCAGCAGCTCCACAGACAGGGGGCATAGCGGGGAGCTGTTTTTT. Translating it yields CASSSTDRGHSGELFF.

This clone was recorded only once. The chain joins TRBV11-2 to TRBJ2-7; 10 nucleotides match TRBD2. The CDR3 covers 14 residues. The junction had 4 bases not matched to a gene; V was cut back by 7 bases and J by 1 base. The germline V gene encodes CDR1 SGHAT and CDR2 FQNNGV. The CDR3 nucleotides read TGTGCCAGCACTAAACTAGCGGGATCCTACGAGCAGTACTTC. It translates to CASTKLAGSYEQYF.

In this sample, this clone turned up once. This chain joins TRBV3-1 (or the pseudogene TRBV3-2) and TRBJ1-6; 7 nucleotides agree with TRBD1. Germline CDR1 reads LGHDT; CDR2 reads YNNKEL (reference sequence). CDR3 length: 15 residues. V dropped 3 bases and J dropped 6; count of bases not matched to a gene: 5. This CDR3 is CASSQRGLSNSPLHF. The CDR3, as DNA: TGTGCCAGCAGCCAGAGGGGGCTTTCTAATTCACCCCTCCACTTT.

The genes are TRBV9 and TRBJ1-3, with D perhaps TRBD1 (5 bases). The V gene's germline CDR1 is SGDLS and CDR2 YYNGEE. CDR3 length: 18 residues. The V end was cut by 0 bases, the J end by 0 bases, with 16 bases between. The CDR3 region is CASSVDGAPPSSGNTIYF. Here the CDR3 DNA reads TGTGCCAGCAGCGTAGATGGGGCCCCCCCAAGCTCTGGAAACACCATATATTTT.

V gene TRBV2 combines with J gene TRBJ1-5; TRBD1 might be the D (6 bases). Looked up from germline, CDR1 is SNHLY and CDR2 is FYNNEI. The V end was cut by 4 bases, the J end by 0 bases, with 10 bases between. The CDR3 length is 15 residues. CDR3: CASSAGRGSNQPQHF. The CDR3 bases are TGTGCCAGCAGTGCCGGCAGGGGTAGCAATCAGCCCCAGCATTTT.

The chain carries TRBV3-1 (or the pseudogene TRBV3-2) and TRBJ2-1, with D uncertain. From germline, CDR1 is LGHDT and CDR2 YNNKEL (reference sequence). CDR3 length: 13 amino acids. Trimming took off 1 base at V and 13 bases at J, with 14 bases between the two ends. CDR3 amino acids: CASSQVPSGEQFF. CDR3 nucleotide sequence: TGTGCCAGCAGCCAAGTTCCCAGTGGTGAACAGTTCTTC.

This clone is a singleton in its sample. V gene TRBV9 combines with J gene TRBJ1-5; 8 bases align to TRBD1. Per the germline V gene, CDR1 is SGDLS and CDR2 is YYNGEE. V was clipped by 3 bases and J by 7 bases; unmatched bases: 21. CDR3 length: 19 residues. The CDR3 region is CASSARTGLGMSYGQPQHF. In DNA, the CDR3 is TGTGCCAGCAGCGCCCGGACAGGGTTGGGCATGTCTTACGGGCAGCCCCAGCATTTT.

V usage is TRBV28 and J usage is TRBJ1-2; TRBD1 matches at 8 bases. J lost 10 bases, V lost 5 bases, and 9 bases had no gene match. CDR1 is MDHEN and CDR2 is SYDVKM in the germline V gene. The CDR3 loop spans 13 amino acids. In DNA form, the CDR3 reads TGTGCCAGCAGTCCCCCTTGGACAGGGTACTACACCTTC. Its protein is CASSPPWTGYYTF.

The CDR3: CAISEGQGQETQYF. In nucleotides, the CDR3 is TGTGCCATCAGTGAGGGACAGGGGCAAGAGACCCAGTACTTC. V usage is TRBV10-3 and J usage is TRBJ2-5, with 9 nucleotides matching TRBD1. The V and J ends lost 2 bases and 2 bases, in that order; junction bases with no gene match: 0. This CDR3 is built from 14 residues. Germline loops: CDR1 ENHRY, CDR2 SYGVKD.

This clone showed up just once. The CDR3 sequence is CASSYPDGHSAYEQYF. For the CDR3, the DNA is TGCGCCAGCAGCTACCCGGACGGACATTCGGCCTACGAGCAGTACTTC. The J gene is TRBJ2-7, the V gene TRBV23-1; TRBD1 is a possible D gene (5 bases). TRBV23-1 qualifies as an ORF whose function is uncertain. The CDR3 has 16 amino acids. Trimming removed 6 bases at V and 2 bases at J, with 20 bases between.